Presented here are 23 T cell receptor beta chains from one specimen sequenced in a study of CD8 T cells in ankylosing spondylitis. No antigen has been identified for these receptors. TCRdb analysed the 5' RACE reads with MiXCR anew, one entry per CDR3 protein. The sample has around 390,000 distinct CDR3 sequences, more than 20% seen once. Study-level points and caveats: Blood of patients with ankylosing spondylitis appeared to be characterized by a TCR beta motif of 8 or 9 highly homologous variants.

The sample consisted of blood, either unsorted or a sorted T cell fraction (not recorded which). The receptors come from a male donor with ankylosing spondylitis.

This clonotype was seen a single time. This chain links TRBV20-1 with TRBJ2-3; 10 bases fit TRBD2. The CDR3 sequence is 16 residues long. Germline lookup yields CDR1 DFQATT and CDR2 SNEGSKA (reference sequence). V trimming: 0 bases; J trimming: 1 base; junction bases outside the gene matches: 4. As DNA, the CDR3 is TGCAGTGCTAGAGATCCCCTAGCGGGAGGCACAGATACGCAGTATTTT. The encoded protein is CSARDPLAGGTDTQYF.

This clonotype was seen only a few times. This chain uses TRBV20-1 with TRBJ1-4; no reliable D call. Per germline, CDR1 DFQATT and CDR2 SNEGSKA (reference sequence). The CDR3 spans 12 residues. V was pared by 5 bases and J by 8 bases, with 12 bases between. This CDR3 reads CSAQLPEEKLFF. CDR3 nucleotides: TGCAGTGCTCAACTTCCGGAAGAAAAACTGTTTTTT.

There are a few counts of this clonotype. This chain uses TRBV5-6 with TRBJ1-4; D might be TRBD1 (5 bases). From germline, CDR1 is SGHDT and CDR2 YYEEEE. The germline V and J ends were trimmed by 1 base and 7 bases, with 14 bases remaining between them. The length of the CDR3 is 15 residues. In DNA form, the CDR3 reads TGTGCCAGCAGCTTGTTTGTCAGGGACGTTGAAAAACTGTTTTTT. Translating it yields CASSLFVRDVEKLFF.

This clonotype has only a few counts. This chain connects TRBV12-3 or TRBV12-4 to TRBJ1-4; 7 bases line up with TRBD1. This CDR3 contains 13 residues. V shed 6 bases and J 10 bases; nucleotides not matched to a gene: 8. The CDR3 DNA reads as TGTGCCAGCAGGGGACAGCCCTTAGGAAAACTGTTTTTT. It specifies CASRGQPLGKLFF.

The chain joins TRBV7-8 to TRBJ2-3; D unclear. The CDR3 totals 16 residues. The germline CDR1 and CDR2 sequences are SGHVS and FQNEAQ. V was shortened by 1 base and J by 0 bases, with 11 bases between the two germline ends. The chain's CDR3 is CASSLVGSLSTDTQYF. The CDR3 DNA is TGTGCCAGCAGCTTAGTCGGCTCCCTTAGCACAGATACGCAGTATTTT.

The table lists this clonotype with a few counts. The rearrangement joins TRBV21-1 to TRBJ2-7; the table assigns TRBD1, which was not confirmed against the DNA. TRBV21-1 is deemed a pseudogene. The CDR3 loop spans 15 amino acids. CDR3 region: CASSRRGKNSYEQYF. The CDR3 nucleotides read TGTGCCAGCAGCAGGCGGGGCAAAAACTCCTACGAGCAGTACTTC.

The sample holds a few counts of this clonotype. The chain couples TRBV28 to TRBJ2-1, with D unresolved. Trimming stripped 5 bases from V and 2 bases from J, with 13 bases between. The CDR3 runs to 15 residues. CDR1 is MDHEN and CDR2 is SYDVKM in the germline V gene. The CDR3 DNA follows: TGTGCCAGCAGTCCCCTTGAGACCCCCTACAATGAGCAGTTCTTC. This gives the protein CASSPLETPYNEQFF.

J is TRBJ2-5 and V is TRBV7-2; tentative D call: TRBD2 (5 bases). The CDR3 has 14 residues. Germline CDR1 is SGHTA and CDR2 is FQGNSA. V lost 1 base and J lost 2, with 8 bases in between. The CDR3 DNA is TGTGCCAGCAGCTTAGTGGGAGCGCAAGAGACCCAGTACTTC. It specifies CASSLVGAQETQYF.

In this sample, this clonotype turned up a few times. The CDR3 region has the DNA TGTGCTAGTGGACCCCCAACCCCGGGACTATACAATGAGCAGTTCTTC. Amino acids: CASGPPTPGLYNEQFF. The rearrangement uses TRBV12-5 and TRBJ2-1; TRBD2 matches at 7 bases. The CDR3 length is 16 residues. Trimming took 6 bases from V and 4 from J; bases not matched to a gene: 12. The germline CDR1 and CDR2 sequences are LGHNT and FRNRAP.

The rearrangement uses TRBV5-1 and TRBJ2-7, with D possibly being TRBD1 (5 bases). This CDR3 comprises 12 residues. Between the trimmed V and J ends, which lost 1 base and 6 bases, there was a span of 8 bases. Germline V gene data show CDR1 as SGHRS and CDR2 as YFSETQ. This CDR3 reads CASSLPGFEQYF. The CDR3 coding sequence is TGCGCCAGCAGCTTGCCAGGGTTCGAGCAGTACTTC.

This clonotype has a handful of counts. The rearrangement joins TRBV21-1 to TRBJ2-3; the table assigns TRBD2, which was not confirmed against the DNA. TRBV21-1 is listed as a pseudogene. The CDR3 runs 15 residues. The CDR3 region is CASTGTSGSGETQYF. CDR3 sequence (DNA): TGTGCCAGCACCGGGACTAGCGGGAGTGGCGAAACGCAGTATTTT.

The chain links TRBV3-1 to TRBJ1-2, with 9 positions matching TRBD1. Germline CDR1 LGHDT, CDR2 YNNKEL (reference sequence). With V trimmed by 6 bases and J by 2 bases, 4 bases remained unmatched. This CDR3 contains 14 residues. CDR3 in amino acids: CASSLGTGNYGYTF. The DNA of the CDR3 is TGTGCCAGCAGTCTTGGGACAGGGAACTATGGCTACACCTTC.

The chain combines TRBV29-1 with TRBJ1-2; D gene ambiguous. Germline V gives CDR1 SQVTM, CDR2 ANQGSEA. Deletions cut 7 bases from V and 4 bases from J, with 16 bases between. The CDR3 spans 13 residues. CDR3: CSGGRGDPYGYTF. The CDR3 nucleotides read TGCAGCGGTGGGAGAGGAGACCCCTATGGCTACACCTTC.

This clonotype was detected only a few times. The chain recombines TRBV18 with TRBJ2-2; no definite D call. V lost 0 bases, J lost 4 bases, and 12 bases lay in between. In germline, CDR1 is KGHSH, CDR2 LQKENI. This CDR3 spans 16 amino acids. CDR3 sequence: CASSPPVGFGTGELFF. The CDR3 nucleotides read TGTGCCAGCTCACCACCAGTAGGGTTTGGCACCGGGGAGCTGTTTTTT.

CDR3 bases: TGCGCCAGCAGCCACCTGACAACTCGAGTGCCCCAGCATTTT. Translation gives CASSHLTTRVPQHF. V and J are TRBV4-1 and TRBJ1-5; D is unresolved. Trimming stripped 3 bases from V and 9 bases from J, with 15 bases between. This CDR3 contains 14 residues. Germline V gene lookup returns CDR1 MGHRA and CDR2 YSYEKL.

The rearrangement joins TRBV5-1 to TRBJ2-7, with D maybe TRBD2 (6 bases). The V end lost 4 bases, the J end lost 7 bases, and 18 bases lay between the germline ends. Germline V CDR1 and CDR2: SGHRS, YFSETQ. This CDR3 contains 14 residues. CDR3 loop: CASSTDPSAGEQYF. DNA of the CDR3: TGCGCCAGCAGCACAGACCCAAGCGCGGGGGAGCAGTACTTC.

The J gene is TRBJ2-1, the V gene TRBV15; TRBD2 matches at 7 bases. This CDR3 region has 16 residues. With 0 bases clipped from V and 0 bases from J, the junction kept 2 bases outside the gene matches. Germline CDR1 reads LNHNV; CDR2 reads YYDKDF (reference sequence). As DNA, the CDR3 is TGTGCCACCAGCAGAGATCGCGGGAGCTCCTACAATGAGCAGTTCTTC. This sequence encodes CATSRDRGSSYNEQFF.

V gene TRBV12-3 or TRBV12-4 combines with J gene TRBJ2-1; tentatively, D is TRBD1 (7 bases). V lost 1 base and J 6 bases, leaving 13 bases between the germline ends. The CDR3 length is 15 residues. The DNA of the CDR3 is TGTGCCAGCAGTTTAGGAGCGCAGGGGGGCAATGAGCAGTTCTTC. Translated: CASSLGAQGGNEQFF.

The genes are TRBV28 and TRBJ1-4; D unclear. Trimming stripped 7 bases from V and 8 bases from J, with 11 bases between. CDR1 is MDHEN and CDR2 is SYDVKM in the germline V gene. CDR3 length: 12 amino acids. The CDR3 sequence is CASTRDEEKLFF. The DNA of the CDR3 is TGTGCCAGCACCCGGGATGAGGAAAAACTGTTTTTT.

V usage is TRBV7-2 and J usage is TRBJ2-7; D might be TRBD1 or TRBD2, each matching 5 bases. The ends were cut back, 3 bases at V and 2 bases at J, with 17 bases in the middle. Germline CDR1 SGHTA, CDR2 FQGNSA. CDR3 length: 16 amino acids. For the CDR3, the DNA is TGTGCCAGCAGCTTGGTCCATACGGGACCCACCTACGAGCAGTACTTC. Its protein is CASSLVHTGPTYEQYF.

This clonotype was recorded a few times. This chain links TRBV7-6 with TRBJ2-1; 10 bases map to TRBD2. V lost 1 base, J lost 6 bases, and 15 bases stayed unmatched. The CDR3 is made up of 19 amino acids. Germline CDR1 and CDR2: SGHVS and FNYEAQ. The chain's CDR3 is CASSLGVLAGVRRGNEQFF. The CDR3 DNA sequence: TGTGCCAGCAGCTTAGGGGTGCTAGCGGGAGTGAGACGGGGCAATGAGCAGTTCTTC.

This clonotype was counted a single time. The chain has TRBV18 and TRBJ2-3; TRBD2 matches 9 bases. CDR1 is KGHSH and CDR2 is LQKENI in the germline V gene. The CDR3 covers 16 residues. The J segment lost 2 bases and the V segment lost 5 bases, leaving 8 bases of the junction unmatched. CDR3 in amino acids: CASSSRLAESTDTQYF. DNA for the CDR3: TGTGCCAGCTCAAGCAGACTAGCGGAGTCCACAGATACGCAGTATTTT.

This clonotype was observed many times. This chain links TRBV4-1 with TRBJ2-5; 8 positions agree with TRBD1. J lost 0 bases, V lost 4 bases, and 4 bases had no gene match. Germline CDR1 is MGHRA and CDR2 is YSYEKL. The CDR3 totals 15 residues. This CDR3 reads CASSRGDRYQETQYF. CDR3 bases: TGCGCCAGCAGCCGGGGGGACAGGTACCAAGAGACCCAGTACTTC.